One and the same sample provided the 10 T cell receptor beta chains below, sequenced in a study of T-cell reconstitution after alpha-beta-depleted transplantation in children (dated by TCRdb to the mid-2010s). To prepare the library, PCR was applied. Reads for this sample came from an Illumina HiSeq 2500. TCR library preparation used molecular barcoding, with unique molecular identifiers applied to normalize quantification of the TCRbeta repertoire. In TCRdb, the public reads were trimmed at Q25 with fastp and aligned with MiXCR, with productive beta chains retained. Rows are combined by CDR3 protein, so each entry shows the most common genes and DNA. The sample records almost 500,000 distinct CDR3 sequences, 12% of which are singletons. The ten largest make up around 6% of the sample. The specimen comprised PBMCs from the stem cell graft donor, sampled from the stem cell graft. Receptors were obtained from a human donor who donated a stem cell graft to a child with combined immunodeficiency.

This clonotype was detected many times. This chain links TRBV12-3 or TRBV12-4 with TRBJ2-5; 9 nucleotides agree with TRBD1. The trim removed 8 bases at V and 5 bases at J, leaving 6 bases unmatched. There are 13 residues in the CDR3. Here the CDR3 DNA reads TGTGCCAGCGGACAGGGGATAGGGGAGACCCAGTACTTC. Translation gives CASGQGIGETQYF.

This clonotype was counted between two and nine times. The chain employs TRBV27 and TRBJ2-7; the D call may be TRBD1 or TRBD2 (5 bases each). This CDR3 contains 15 residues. V shed 6 bases and J shed 0 bases, with 15 bases lying between them. Germline CDR1 and CDR2: MNHEY and SMNVEV (reference sequence). CDR3 nucleotides: TGTGCCAGCAGAAACTCGGGACCCAGCTCCTACGAGCAGTACTTC. Translating gives CASRNSGPSSYEQYF.

In this sample, this clonotype turned up a few times. This sequence joins TRBV11-2 and TRBJ2-1, with D possibly TRBD2 on 6 matching bases. The germline V and J ends were trimmed by 1 base and 2 bases, with 12 bases remaining between them. This CDR3 is 16 amino acids long. The germline V gene encodes CDR1 SGHAT and CDR2 FQNNGV. Here the CDR3 reads CASSLVVEGPYNEQFF. As DNA, the CDR3 is TGTGCCAGCAGCTTAGTGGTGGAGGGACCCTACAATGAGCAGTTCTTC.

The chain is built from TRBV10-3 and TRBJ1-1, with 10 bases identical to TRBD1. The germline V gene encodes CDR1 ENHRY and CDR2 SYGVKD. There are 13 residues in the CDR3. The ends lost 6 bases at V and 8 bases at J; junction bases unmatched: 6. The CDR3 region is CAIRPRQGAEAFF. CDR3 coding DNA: TGTGCCATCAGGCCCAGACAGGGGGCAGAAGCTTTCTTT.

The genes are TRBV13 and TRBJ2-3, with 8 bases lining up with TRBD2. Trimming at V came to 5 bases and at J to 6 bases, leaving 4 bases not matched to a gene. Germline CDR1 reads PRHDT; CDR2 reads FYEKMQ (reference sequence). The CDR3 contains 13 residues. The chain's CDR3 is CASSLRTSDTQYF. In DNA form, the CDR3 reads TGTGCCAGCAGCCTCCGGACTAGCGATACGCAGTATTTT.

The chain links TRBV6-2 or TRBV6-3 to TRBJ2-4, with a possible D match to TRBD2 (7 bases). This CDR3 is 16 amino acids long. Trimming stripped 6 bases from V and 4 bases from J, with 19 bases between. The germline gives CDR1 MNHEY, CDR2 SVGEGT. CDR3 DNA sequence: TGTGCCAGCAGCAACGGGGGGCTTATGAGTAAAAACATTCAGTACTTC. As protein: CASSNGGLMSKNIQYF.

In this sample, this clonotype turned up a few times. The DNA of the CDR3 is TGTGCCAGCTCGCCTCAGGCTCCCAGAAGCTCCTACAATGAGCAGTTCTTC. It codes for CASSPQAPRSSYNEQFF. The chain is built from TRBV18 and TRBJ2-1, with D uncertain. The CDR3 is 17 amino acids. Germline lookup yields CDR1 KGHSH and CDR2 LQKENI. The V gene lost 6 bases and the J gene lost 0 bases, with 18 bases spanning the gap.

This clonotype has a handful of counts. The chain joins TRBV18 to TRBJ2-1; 10 nucleotides match TRBD1. The V segment lost 3 bases and the J segment 10 bases; nucleotides outside the gene matches: 12. Germline V CDR1 and CDR2: KGHSH, LQKENI. The CDR3 has 16 residues. The chain's CDR3 is CASSPNTGTGVREQFF. The CDR3 coding sequence is TGTGCCAGCTCACCTAATACCGGGACAGGGGTTCGGGAGCAGTTCTTC.

This clonotype was seen ten or more times. The chain recombines TRBV5-1 with TRBJ2-2; the match to TRBD1 covers 10 bases. Trimming took 4 bases from V and 5 from J; bases not matched to a gene: 2. Germline values: CDR1 SGHRS, CDR2 YFSETQ. The CDR3 spans 14 residues. CDR3 DNA sequence: TGCGCCAGCAGCCCGGACAGGGGGACCGGGGAGCTGTTTTTT. Protein: CASSPDRGTGELFF.

This chain uses TRBV19 with TRBJ2-1; 14 bases fit TRBD2. Germline V lookup: CDR1 LNHDA, CDR2 SQIVND (reference sequence). V shed 3 bases, J shed 9 bases, and the junction held 7 bases outside the gene matches. CDR3 size: 16 residues. The DNA of the CDR3 is TGTGCCAGTAGTATTGTGGGACTAGCGGGAGATAGTGAGCAGTTCTTC. Protein product: CASSIVGLAGDSEQFF.